A single TCR beta chain is shown here with its context. Its antigen is still unknown. These data are taken from a study of T cell responses to AZD1222 COVID-19 vaccine. Background on the study: Second-dose groups at about 4 or about 12 weeks were pooled.

The table came from immunoSEQ multiplex PCR; TCRdb's copy has only in-frame clones and leaves some out. This sample yields roughly 200,000 clones, of which 85% to 90% are seen a single time; 6% to 8.5% belongs to the top ten. CDR1 and CDR2 (germline): SGDLS, YYNGEE. The CDR3 spans 14 residues. V dropped 3 bases and J dropped 0 bases, with 9 bases sitting between them. Study conclusions and caveats: It should be noted that donors were predominantly white British and more often female, and clonal diversity was possibly underestimated.

The V and J genes are TRBV9 and TRBJ1-1; D call uncertain. This receptor was obtained from an adult in good health. This specimen consisted of peripheral blood, obtained on day 0 of AZD1222 vaccination. This CDR3 reads CASSAHPMNTEAFF. CDR3 bases: TGTGCCAGCAGCGCCCATCCAATGAACACTGAAGCTTTCTTT.